This TCR beta chain came from a study of blood T cell repertoires in COVID-19. Study-wide context: Acute-phase and convalescent COVID-19 samples originated in the United States, Italy and Spain.

Assay used: immunoSEQ multiplex PCR; TCRdb lists only in-frame clones, some missing. The profile shows about 200,000 clones, approximately 89% of them singletons. In germline, CDR1 is SGHRS, CDR2 YFSETQ. J gave up 0 bases and V 0 bases, and 5 bases lay outside the gene matches. The CDR3 has 17 amino acids. The chain carries TRBV5-1 and TRBJ2-3, with TRBD2 matching over 9 bases. Sample: peripheral blood. The receptor was derived from a woman aged 40 to 55 with acute or convalescent COVID-19. The DNA for the CDR3 is TGCGCCAGCAGCTTGGCCCTAGCGGGGTCTAGCACAGATACGCAGTATTTT. Residues: CASSLALAGSSTDTQYF.